This T cell receptor beta chain was sequenced for a study of Graves' ophthalmopathy and Graves' hyperthyroidism (dated by TCRdb to between 2017 and 2018). In terms of the full investigation: Peripheral blood samples were taken at the time of initial diagnosis, before any treatment was given. To tell Graves' ophthalmopathy apart from Graves' hyperthyroidism, and to predict which patients would progress to ophthalmopathy, the study relied on TCR beta repertoire signatures. In total, 135 blood samples were TCR-sequenced: some 43 ophthalmopathy, 80 or so hyperthyroidism and some 17 hyperthyroidism-to-ophthalmopathy patients. A discovery set of 95 to 100 patients (more than 40 ophthalmopathy, 60 or so stable hyperthyroidism) was enrolled to explore V-J signatures distinguishing ophthalmopathy from hyperthyroidism. For independent validation, a separate cohort was made up of about 18 hyperthyroidism patients plus 17 patients who later progressed from hyperthyroidism to ophthalmopathy. In 6 or 7 hyperthyroidism patients, T-cell repertoires of thyroid tissue and blood were compared. Following sampling, methimazole starting at 30 mg daily was administered to hyperthyroidism patients, and high-dose intravenous methylprednisolone was administered to ophthalmopathy patients.

Paper-wide results and their limitations: In validation, the model predicted ophthalmopathy progression with about 70% sensitivity and approximately 75% specificity; some 13 predicted patients were CT-confirmed with GO in a median of approximately 6.5 months. Ophthalmopathy was separated from stable hyperthyroidism by the 13-signature model with about 90% sensitivity and roughly 82% specificity in cross-validation and with 80%/75% in the test set. Sample size was not statistically predetermined, and group allocation was not concealed from the investigators. Most expanded thyroid clonotypes with a frequency above 0.001 also appeared in blood, which suggests that blood repertoires may reflect the immune response in the thyroid.

The germline V gene specifies SNHLY as CDR1 and FYNNEI as CDR2. The CDR3 holds 13 amino acids from the cysteine to the phenylalanine. Of the read, only the CDR3 DNA is kept; its 39 bases are in frame from base 1. The V end gives up 7 bases and the J end 14 bases, leaving 13 bases in the junction not matched to a gene. A patient counted as having stable hyperthyroidism if there was no progression to ophthalmopathy within 18 months of follow-up. The hyperthyroidism patients were 18 to 65 years old and newly diagnosed, with a disease duration of less than 2 months. Anyone with other autoimmune diseases, uncontrolled infections, pregnancy or lactation was excluded from the study. Diagnosis relied on clinical symptoms, serum thyroxine, TRAb, thyroid ultrasound and orbital computed tomography. PBMCs were isolated from 8 to 10 ml of fresh peripheral blood by Ficoll-Paque density gradient centrifugation. Total RNA was extracted with Trizol reagent and quality-checked on an Agilent 2100 Bioanalyzer.

This clonotype was picked up a small number of times. Its target antigen remains unknown. One base away there is no much larger clone; base qualities are not given. TCR beta CDR3 regions were amplified from RNA transcripts for repertoire sequencing. A first-round RT-PCR used HTBI primers with the Qiagen OneStep RT-PCR kit, followed by a second-round multiplex PCR, size selection and purification. The libraries underwent paired-end sequencing with 100 bp reads on an Illumina HiSeq2000. On the authors' methods: SOAPnuke was used for read processing, and reads with adapters, uncalled bases, a mean Phred below 15, or no exact constant-primer or identifier match were discarded. COPE v1.2.5 was used to merge the high-quality paired reads. Each unique nucleotide sequence was defined as a clonotype, and clonotypes were aligned to IMGT TRB V, D and J references with MiTCR v1.1. The analysis was limited to V-J combinations with a frequency above 0.0001, which together covered about 99% of repertoires. For each V-J combination, a TCR clonal expansion and chaos score was defined as F50 clonal expansion divided by the chaos observed in the TCRdist matrix. Welch's t-statistics and random forest were used to reduce the features to about 12 V-J combinations, which were then used as input to a naive Bayes classifier. The similarity between thyroid and blood repertoires was quantified using the Morisita-Horn index. The public reads were reanalyzed by TCRdb: fastp trimming at Q25, MiXCR alignment, in-frame beta chains only. One record per CDR3 amino acid sequence lists the most common genes and DNA. These V and J calls originate from TCRdb's pipeline instead of the authors' own analysis. The sample table holds 300,000 to 450,000 distinct CDR3 sequences, of which about 17% were seen once. Roughly 2.6% of the sample belongs to the ten largest clones.

Rearrangement joined TRBV2 to TRBJ2-4, with 8 central nucleotides matching TRBD1. This TCR was sampled from an adult woman with stable Graves' hyperthyroidism. The sequencing sample was made of peripheral blood. The DNA sequence is TGTGCCAGCATGGCGGGACAGGACGTTCTTAAGTACTTC. It is translated as CASMAGQDVLKYF.